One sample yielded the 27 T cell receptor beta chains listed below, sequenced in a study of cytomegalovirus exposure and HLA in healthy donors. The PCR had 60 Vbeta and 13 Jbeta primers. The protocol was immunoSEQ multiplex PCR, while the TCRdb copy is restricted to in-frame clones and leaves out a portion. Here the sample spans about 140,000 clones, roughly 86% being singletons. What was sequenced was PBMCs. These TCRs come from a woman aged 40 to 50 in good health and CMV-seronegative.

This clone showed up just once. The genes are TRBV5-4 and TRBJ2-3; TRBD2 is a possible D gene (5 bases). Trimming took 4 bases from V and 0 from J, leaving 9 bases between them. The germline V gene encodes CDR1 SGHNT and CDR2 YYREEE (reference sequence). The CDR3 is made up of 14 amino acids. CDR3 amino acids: CASSTGLSTDTQYF. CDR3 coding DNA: TGTGCCAGCAGCACCGGACTGAGCACAGATACGCAGTATTTT.

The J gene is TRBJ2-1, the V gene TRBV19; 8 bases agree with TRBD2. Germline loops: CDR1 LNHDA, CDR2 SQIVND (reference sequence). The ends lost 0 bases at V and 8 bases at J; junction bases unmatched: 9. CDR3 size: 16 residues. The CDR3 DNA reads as TGTGCCAGTAGTATAGATCTGAGCGGGAGCCCCCATGAGCAGTTCTTC. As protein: CASSIDLSGSPHEQFF. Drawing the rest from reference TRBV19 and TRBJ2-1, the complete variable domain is DGGITQSPKYLFRKEGQNVTLSCEQNLNHDAMYWYRQDPGQGLRLIYYSQIVNDFQKGDIAEGYSVSREKKESFPLTVTSAQKNPTAFYLCASSIDLSGSPHEQFFGPGTRLTVL.

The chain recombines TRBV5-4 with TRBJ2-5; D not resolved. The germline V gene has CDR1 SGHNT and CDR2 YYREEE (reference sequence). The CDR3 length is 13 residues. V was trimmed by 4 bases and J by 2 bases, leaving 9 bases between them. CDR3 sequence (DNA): TGTGCCAGCAGCACACAGTCTCAAGAGACCCAGTACTTC. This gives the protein CASSTQSQETQYF.

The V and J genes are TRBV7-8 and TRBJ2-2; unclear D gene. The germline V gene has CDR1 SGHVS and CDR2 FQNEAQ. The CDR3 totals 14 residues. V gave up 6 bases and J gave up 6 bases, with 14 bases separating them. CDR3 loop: CASSWAPAAGELFF. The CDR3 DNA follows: TGTGCCAGCAGTTGGGCCCCGGCCGCCGGGGAGCTGTTTTTT.

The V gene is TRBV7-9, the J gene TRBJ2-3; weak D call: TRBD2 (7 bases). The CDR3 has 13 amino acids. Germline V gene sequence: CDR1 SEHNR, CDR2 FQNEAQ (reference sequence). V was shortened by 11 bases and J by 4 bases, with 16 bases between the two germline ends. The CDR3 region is CAQGGEAADTQYF. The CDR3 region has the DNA TGTGCCCAAGGGGGGGAGGCAGCAGATACGCAGTATTTT.

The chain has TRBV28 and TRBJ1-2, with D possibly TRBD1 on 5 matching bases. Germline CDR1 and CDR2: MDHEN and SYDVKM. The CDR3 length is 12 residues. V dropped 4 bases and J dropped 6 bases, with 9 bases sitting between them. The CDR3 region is CASSWGGHGYTF. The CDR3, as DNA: TGTGCCAGCAGTTGGGGCGGACATGGCTACACCTTC.

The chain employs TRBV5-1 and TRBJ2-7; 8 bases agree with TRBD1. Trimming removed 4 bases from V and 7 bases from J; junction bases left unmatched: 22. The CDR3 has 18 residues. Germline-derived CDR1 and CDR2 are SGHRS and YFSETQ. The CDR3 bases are TGCGCCAGCAGCCGAGACGGACAGGGAGGACGATCTACGAGGGAGCAGTACTTC. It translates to CASSRDGQGGRSTREQYF.

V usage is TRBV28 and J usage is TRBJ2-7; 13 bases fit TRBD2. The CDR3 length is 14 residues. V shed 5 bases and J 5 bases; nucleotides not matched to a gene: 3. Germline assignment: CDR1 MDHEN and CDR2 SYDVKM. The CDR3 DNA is TGTGCCAGCAGTGGGACTAGCGGGAACCACGAGCAGTACTTC. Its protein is CASSGTSGNHEQYF.

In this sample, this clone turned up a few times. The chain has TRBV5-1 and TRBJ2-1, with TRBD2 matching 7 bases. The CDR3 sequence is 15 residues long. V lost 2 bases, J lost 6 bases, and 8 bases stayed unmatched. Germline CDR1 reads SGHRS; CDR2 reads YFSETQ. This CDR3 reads CASSFETSISNEQFF. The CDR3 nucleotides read TGCGCCAGCAGCTTTGAGACTAGCATAAGCAATGAGCAGTTCTTC.

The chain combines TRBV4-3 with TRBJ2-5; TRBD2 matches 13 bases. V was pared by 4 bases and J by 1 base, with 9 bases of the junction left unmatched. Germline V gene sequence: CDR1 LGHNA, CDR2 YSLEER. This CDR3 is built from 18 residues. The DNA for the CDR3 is TGCGCCAGCAGCCGTCTATCGGGACTAGCGGGGACCCAAGAGACCCAGTACTTC. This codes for CASSRLSGLAGTQETQYF.

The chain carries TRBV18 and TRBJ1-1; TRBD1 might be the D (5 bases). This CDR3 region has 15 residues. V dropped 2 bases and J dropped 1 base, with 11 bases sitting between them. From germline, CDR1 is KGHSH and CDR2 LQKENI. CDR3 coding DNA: TGTGCCAGCTCACCAAGGGGCAGTCAGAACACTGAAGCTTTCTTT. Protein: CASSPRGSQNTEAFF.

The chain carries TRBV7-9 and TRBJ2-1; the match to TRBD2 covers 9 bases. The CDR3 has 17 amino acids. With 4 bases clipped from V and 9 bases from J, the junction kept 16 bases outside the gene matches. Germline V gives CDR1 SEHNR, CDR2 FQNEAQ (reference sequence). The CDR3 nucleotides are TGTGCCAGCAGCTCAAAAGAGAACCCGGGACTAGCTAGTGAGCAGTTCTTC. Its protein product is CASSSKENPGLASEQFF.

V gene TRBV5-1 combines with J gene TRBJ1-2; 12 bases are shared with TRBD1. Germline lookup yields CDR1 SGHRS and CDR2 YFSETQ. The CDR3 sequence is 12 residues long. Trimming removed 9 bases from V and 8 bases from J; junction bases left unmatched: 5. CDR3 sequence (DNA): TGCGCCACCTGGGACAGGGGGCTCGGCTACACCTTC. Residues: CATWDRGLGYTF.

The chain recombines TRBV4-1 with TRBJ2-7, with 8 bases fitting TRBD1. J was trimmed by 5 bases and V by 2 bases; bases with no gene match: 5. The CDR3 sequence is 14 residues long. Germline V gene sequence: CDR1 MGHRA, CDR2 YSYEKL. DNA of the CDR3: TGCGCCAGCAGCCAAACAATGACAGGGGACGAGCAGTACTTC. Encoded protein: CASSQTMTGDEQYF.

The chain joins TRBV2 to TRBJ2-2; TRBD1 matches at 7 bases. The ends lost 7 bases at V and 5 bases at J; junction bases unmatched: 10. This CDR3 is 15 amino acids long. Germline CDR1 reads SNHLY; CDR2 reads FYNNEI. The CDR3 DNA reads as TGTGCCAGCACCTCGGACAGGAGCGGAACCGGGGAGCTGTTTTTT. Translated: CASTSDRSGTGELFF.

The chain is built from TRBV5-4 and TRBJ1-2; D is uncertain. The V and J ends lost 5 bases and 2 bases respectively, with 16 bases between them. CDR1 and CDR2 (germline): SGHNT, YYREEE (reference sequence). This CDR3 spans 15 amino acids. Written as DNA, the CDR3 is TGTGCCAGCAGTCCTCGCCTCAACCTAAACTATGGCTACACCTTC. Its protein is CASSPRLNLNYGYTF.

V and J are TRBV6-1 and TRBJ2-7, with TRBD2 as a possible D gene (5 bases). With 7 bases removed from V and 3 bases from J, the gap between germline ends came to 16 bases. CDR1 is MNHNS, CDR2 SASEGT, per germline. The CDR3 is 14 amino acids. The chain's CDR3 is CASTVDTGFYEQYF. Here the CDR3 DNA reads TGTGCCAGCACTGTAGACACGGGGTTCTACGAGCAGTACTTC.

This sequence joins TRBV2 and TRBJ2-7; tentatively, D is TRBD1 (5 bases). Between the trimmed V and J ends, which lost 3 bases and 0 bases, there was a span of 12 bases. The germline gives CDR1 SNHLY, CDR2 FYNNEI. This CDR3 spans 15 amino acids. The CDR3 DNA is TGTGCCAGCAGTGATAATACAGGCCTCTCCTACGAGCAGTACTTC. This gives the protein CASSDNTGLSYEQYF.

CDR3 residues: CASSLFLAGGFTSSYEQYF. The DNA of the CDR3 is TGTGCCAGCAGTTTATTTCTCGCGGGAGGCTTTACTAGCTCCTACGAGCAGTACTTC. The genes are TRBV28 and TRBJ2-7, with 8 bases aligning to TRBD2. This CDR3 contains 19 residues. V was clipped by 1 base and J by 0 bases; unmatched bases: 14. Germline V gene lookup returns CDR1 MDHEN and CDR2 SYDVKM.

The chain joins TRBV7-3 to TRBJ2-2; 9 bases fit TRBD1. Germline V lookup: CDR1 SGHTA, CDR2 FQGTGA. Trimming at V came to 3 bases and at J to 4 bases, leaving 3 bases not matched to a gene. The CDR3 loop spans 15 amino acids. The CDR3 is CASSLGQGITGELFF. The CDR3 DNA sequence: TGTGCCAGCAGCTTGGGACAGGGCATCACCGGGGAGCTGTTTTTT.

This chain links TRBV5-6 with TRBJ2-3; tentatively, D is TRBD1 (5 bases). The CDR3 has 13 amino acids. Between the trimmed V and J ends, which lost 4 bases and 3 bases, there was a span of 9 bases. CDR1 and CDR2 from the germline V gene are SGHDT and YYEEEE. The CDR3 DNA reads TGTGCCAGCAGCCCACAGGTGACAGATACGCAGTATTTT. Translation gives CASSPQVTDTQYF.

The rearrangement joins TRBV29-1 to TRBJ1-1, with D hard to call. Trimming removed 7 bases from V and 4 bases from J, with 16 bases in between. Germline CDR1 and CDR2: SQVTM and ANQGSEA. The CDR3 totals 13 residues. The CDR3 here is CSAAEMRATEAFF. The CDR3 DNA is TGCAGCGCCGCTGAGATGCGGGCCACTGAAGCTTTCTTT.

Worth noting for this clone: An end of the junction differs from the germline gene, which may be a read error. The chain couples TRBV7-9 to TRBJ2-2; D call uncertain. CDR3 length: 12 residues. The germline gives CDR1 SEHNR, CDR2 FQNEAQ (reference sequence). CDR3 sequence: CSSSSNTGELFF. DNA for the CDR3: TGTTCCAGCAGCTCAAACACCGGGGAGCTGTTTTTT.

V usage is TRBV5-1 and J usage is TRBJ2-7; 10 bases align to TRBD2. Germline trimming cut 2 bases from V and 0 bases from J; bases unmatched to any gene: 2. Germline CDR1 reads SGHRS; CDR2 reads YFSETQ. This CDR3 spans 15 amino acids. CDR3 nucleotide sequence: TGCGCCAGCAGCTTCTCTAGCGGGGGCTCCTACGAGCAGTACTTC. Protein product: CASSFSSGGSYEQYF.

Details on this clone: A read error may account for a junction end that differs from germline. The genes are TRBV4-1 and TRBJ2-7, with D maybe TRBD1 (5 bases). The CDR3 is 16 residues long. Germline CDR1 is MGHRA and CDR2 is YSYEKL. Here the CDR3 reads CASSQSVGQGPHEQYF. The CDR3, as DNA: TGTGCCAGCAGCCAATCAGTCGGTCAGGGCCCCCACGAGCAGTACTTC.

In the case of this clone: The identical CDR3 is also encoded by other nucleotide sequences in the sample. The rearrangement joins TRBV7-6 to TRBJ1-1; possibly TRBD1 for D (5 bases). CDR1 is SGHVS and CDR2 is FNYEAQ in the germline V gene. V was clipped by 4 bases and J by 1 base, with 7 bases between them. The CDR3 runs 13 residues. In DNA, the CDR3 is TGTGCCAGCAGCTCGCAGGGGAACACTGAAGCTTTCTTT. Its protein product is CASSSQGNTEAFF.

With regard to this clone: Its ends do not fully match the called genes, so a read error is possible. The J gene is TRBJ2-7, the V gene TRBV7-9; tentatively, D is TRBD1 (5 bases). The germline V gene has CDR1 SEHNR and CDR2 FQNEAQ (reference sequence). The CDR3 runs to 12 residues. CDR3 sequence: CSSRSQGYEQYF. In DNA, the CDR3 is TGTTCCAGTAGATCCCAGGGATACGAGCAGTACTTC.